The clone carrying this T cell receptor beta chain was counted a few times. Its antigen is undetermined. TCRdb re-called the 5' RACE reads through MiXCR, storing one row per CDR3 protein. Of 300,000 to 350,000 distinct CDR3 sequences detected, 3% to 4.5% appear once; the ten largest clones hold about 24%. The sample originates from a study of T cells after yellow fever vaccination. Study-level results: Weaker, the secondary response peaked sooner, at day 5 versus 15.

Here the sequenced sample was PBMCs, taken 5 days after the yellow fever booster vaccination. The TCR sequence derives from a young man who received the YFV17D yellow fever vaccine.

CDR3 in DNA: TGCAGTGCCACGATAAATATCTGGGGCGGGAGCACAGATACGCAGTATTTT. It translates to CSATINIWGGSTDTQYF. This sequence joins TRBV20-1 and TRBJ2-3; perhaps D is TRBD1 or TRBD2 (5 bases each). CDR3 length: 17 residues. V was shortened by 6 bases and J by 0 bases, with 22 bases between the two germline ends. CDR1 and CDR2 (germline): DFQATT, SNEGSKA (reference sequence).